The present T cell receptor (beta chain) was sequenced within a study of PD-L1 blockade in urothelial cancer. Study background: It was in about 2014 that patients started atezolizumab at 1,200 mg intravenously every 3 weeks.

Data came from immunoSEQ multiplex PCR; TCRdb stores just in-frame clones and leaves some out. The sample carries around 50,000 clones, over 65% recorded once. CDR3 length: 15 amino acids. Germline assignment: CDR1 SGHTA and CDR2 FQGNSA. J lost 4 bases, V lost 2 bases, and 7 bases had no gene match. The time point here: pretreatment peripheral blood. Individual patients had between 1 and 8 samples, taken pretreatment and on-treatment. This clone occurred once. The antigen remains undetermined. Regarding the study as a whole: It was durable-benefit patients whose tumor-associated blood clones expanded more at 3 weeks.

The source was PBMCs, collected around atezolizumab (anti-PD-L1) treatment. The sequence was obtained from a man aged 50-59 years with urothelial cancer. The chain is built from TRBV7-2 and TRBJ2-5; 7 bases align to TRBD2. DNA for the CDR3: TGTGCCAGCAGCTTAACAGTGCCGGGGGGAGAGACCCAGTACTTC. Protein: CASSLTVPGGETQYF. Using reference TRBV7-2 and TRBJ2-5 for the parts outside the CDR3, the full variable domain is GAGVSQSPSNKVTEKGKDVELRCDPISGHTALYWYRQSLGQGLEFLIYFQGNSAPDKSGLPSDRFSAERTGGSVSTLTIQRTQQEDSAVYLCASSLTVPGGETQYFGPGTRLLVL.